This T cell receptor (beta chain) was identified in a study of vaccination and CD4 T cells after COVID-19. Whole-study context: Stimuli were overlapping spike peptide pools of SARS-CoV-2 and three common cold coronaviruses (HCoV-NL63, HCoV-OC43, HCoV-229E). Notes on the study in general: Convalescent patients gained a median approximately 90% of their reactive clones only post-vaccination.

CDR3 length: 15 amino acids. V dropped 6 bases and J dropped 0 bases, with 9 bases sitting between them. An Oncomine TCR Beta short-read assay was used to sequence the DNA from cultured CD4+ T cells. TCRdb re-derived calls from the PCR reads in MiXCR, one entry per CDR3 protein. The sample lists 20,000 to 25,000 distinct CDR3 sequences, approximately 50% occurring once. The treatment denotes: roughly nine-day PBMC culture with coronavirus spike peptide pools or control peptides (ViraFEST assay). Of note for this clonotype: What it binds is unknown.

V gene TRBV12-3 or TRBV12-4 combines with J gene TRBJ1-6; no clear D. This TCR was sampled from a human donor who had recovered from COVID-19. Sequenced: CD4+ T cells from blood, cultured in vitro. The CDR3 DNA sequence: TGTGCCAGCAGGCTCCGCGGCTCCTATAATTCACCCCTCCACTTT. It codes for CASRLRGSYNSPLHF.